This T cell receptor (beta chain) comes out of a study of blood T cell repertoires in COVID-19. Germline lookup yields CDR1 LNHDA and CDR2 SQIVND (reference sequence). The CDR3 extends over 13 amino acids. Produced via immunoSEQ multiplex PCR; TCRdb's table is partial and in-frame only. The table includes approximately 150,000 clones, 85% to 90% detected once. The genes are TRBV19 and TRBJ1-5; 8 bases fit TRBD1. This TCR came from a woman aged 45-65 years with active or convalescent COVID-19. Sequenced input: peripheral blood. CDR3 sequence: CAPPDRGNQPQHF. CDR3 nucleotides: TGTGCGCCACCCGACAGGGGAAATCAGCCCCAGCATTTT.